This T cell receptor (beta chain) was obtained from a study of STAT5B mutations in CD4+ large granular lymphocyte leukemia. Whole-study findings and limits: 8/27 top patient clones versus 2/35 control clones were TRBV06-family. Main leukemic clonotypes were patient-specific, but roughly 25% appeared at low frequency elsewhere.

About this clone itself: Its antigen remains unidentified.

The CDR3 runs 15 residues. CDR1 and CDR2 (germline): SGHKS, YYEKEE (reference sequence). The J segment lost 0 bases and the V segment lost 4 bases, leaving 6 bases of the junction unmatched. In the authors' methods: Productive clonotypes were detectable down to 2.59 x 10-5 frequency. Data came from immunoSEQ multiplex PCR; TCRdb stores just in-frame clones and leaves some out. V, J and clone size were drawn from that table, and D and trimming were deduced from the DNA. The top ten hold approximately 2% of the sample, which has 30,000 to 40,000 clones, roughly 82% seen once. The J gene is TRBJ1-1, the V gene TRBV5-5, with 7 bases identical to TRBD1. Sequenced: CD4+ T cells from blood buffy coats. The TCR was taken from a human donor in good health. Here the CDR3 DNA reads TGTGCCAGCAGCCTCCGACAGGGTTTGAACACTGAAGCTTTCTTT. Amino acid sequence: CASSLRQGLNTEAFF.